This TCR beta chain came from a study of blood T cells in healthy people across ages. From germline, CDR1 is SGDLS and CDR2 YYNGEE. The CDR3 consists of 14 residues. V shed 0 bases and J shed 3 bases, with 9 bases lying between them. The authors ran a second PCR of about 7 to 11 cycles using a sample-barcoded 5' primer and a J-beta primer mix. Using its own MiXCR run on the 5' RACE reads, TCRdb lists one record per CDR3 protein. The table lists hundreds of thousands of distinct CDR3 sequences, approximately 49% of them singletons, with under 35% in the top ten. This clonotype originated in a woman in her fifties or sixties in good health. The V call is TRBV9, the J call TRBJ2-5; D remains ambiguous. The sequenced material came from blood. CDR3 protein: CASSVGPVKETQYF. CDR3 coding DNA: TGTGCCAGCAGCGTAGGTCCGGTTAAAGAGACCCAGTACTTC.